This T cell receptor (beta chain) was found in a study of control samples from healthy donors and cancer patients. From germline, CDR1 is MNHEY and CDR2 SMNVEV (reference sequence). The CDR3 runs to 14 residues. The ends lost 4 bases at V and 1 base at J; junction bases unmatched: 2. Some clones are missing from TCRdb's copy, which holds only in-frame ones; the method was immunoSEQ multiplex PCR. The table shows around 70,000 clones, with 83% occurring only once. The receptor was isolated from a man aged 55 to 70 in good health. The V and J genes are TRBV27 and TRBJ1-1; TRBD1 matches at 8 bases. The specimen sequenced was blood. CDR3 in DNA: TGTGCCAGCAGTTGGGGGACAGGGAACACTGAAGCTTTCTTT. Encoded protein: CASSWGTGNTEAFF.